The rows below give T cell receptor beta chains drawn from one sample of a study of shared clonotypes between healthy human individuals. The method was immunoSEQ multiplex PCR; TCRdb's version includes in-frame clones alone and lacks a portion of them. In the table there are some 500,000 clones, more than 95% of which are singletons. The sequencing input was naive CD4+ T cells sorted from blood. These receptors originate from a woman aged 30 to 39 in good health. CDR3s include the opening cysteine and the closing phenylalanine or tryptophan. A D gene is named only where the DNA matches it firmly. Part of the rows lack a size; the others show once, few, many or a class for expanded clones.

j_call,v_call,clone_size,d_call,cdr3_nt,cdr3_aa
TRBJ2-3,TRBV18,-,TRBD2,TGTGCCAGCTCTGTTACCGGGACTAGCGGGATTGGGAATACGCAGTATTTT,CASSVTGTSGIGNTQYF
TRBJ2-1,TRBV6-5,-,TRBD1,TGTGCCAGCAGTTACGTACCGGGACAGGAGCAGTTCTTC,CASSYVPGQEQFF
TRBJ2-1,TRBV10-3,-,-,TGTGCCATCAGCTCCTCTTATTTTCCCAATGAGCAGTTCTTC,CAISSSYFPNEQFF
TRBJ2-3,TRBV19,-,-,TGTGCCAGTACTTGGGGCGGACCAACAGATACGCAGTATTTT,CASTWGGPTDTQYF
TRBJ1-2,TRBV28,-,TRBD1,TGTGCCAGCCGAGGAAGGGGACAGGGAACCTATGGCTACACCTTC,CASRGRGQGTYGYTF
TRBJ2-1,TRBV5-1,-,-,TGCGCCAGCAGGGATGGATACAATGAGCAGTTCTTC,CASRDGYNEQFF
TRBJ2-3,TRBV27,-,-,TGTGCCAGCAAACCCCTTACTGGAGGGAAGGCCGATACGCAGTATTTT,CASKPLTGGKADTQYF
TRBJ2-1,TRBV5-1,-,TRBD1,TGCGCCAGCAGCTTAGGACAGGGCTACAATGAGCAGTTCTTC,CASSLGQGYNEQFF
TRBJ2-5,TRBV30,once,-,TGTGCCTCCGCAAGGGGGATCGGGGAGACCCAGTACTTC,CASARGIGETQYF
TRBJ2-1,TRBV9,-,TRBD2,TGTGCCAGCAGCGTCTGGACTAGCGGAAACTACAATGAGCAGTTCTTC,CASSVWTSGNYNEQFF
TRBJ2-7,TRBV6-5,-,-,TGTGCCAGCAGGGGACTGGTGGACGAGCAGTACTTC,CASRGLVDEQYF
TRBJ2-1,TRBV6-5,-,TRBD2,TGTGCCAGCCAACCGGGACTAGCGGGATACAATGAGCAGTTCTTC,CASQPGLAGYNEQFF
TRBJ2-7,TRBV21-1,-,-,TGTGCCAGCAGCAAAGTAGGGAGGACAGGGCAAGCGCCCTACGAGCAGTACTTC,CASSKVGRTGQAPYEQYF
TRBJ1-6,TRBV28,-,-,TGTGCCAGCAGCAATGACCCGAGCTCCTATAATTCACCCCTCCACTTT,CASSNDPSSYNSPLHF
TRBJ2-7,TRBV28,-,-,TGTGCCAGCACTTCCCTCCCCTACGAGCAGTACTTC,CASTSLPYEQYF
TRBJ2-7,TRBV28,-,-,TGTGCCAGCAGTTTAGCGGGCTTCGGCTCCTACGAGCAGTACTTC,CASSLAGFGSYEQYF
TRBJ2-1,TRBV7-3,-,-,TGTGCCAGCAGCTTAGTCGTGGCAAACTACAATGAGCAGTTCTTC,CASSLVVANYNEQFF
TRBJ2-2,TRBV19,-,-,TGTGCCAGTTCTGGCCTACAGGGCTTGAACACCGGGGAGCTGTTTTTT,CASSGLQGLNTGELFF
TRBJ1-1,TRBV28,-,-,TGTGCCAGCAGCCACTACCCCGGCGCAAACACTGAAGCTTTCTTT,CASSHYPGANTEAFF
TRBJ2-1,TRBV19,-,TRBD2,TGTGCCAGTAGTATCGCCCCAGCCGGGACTAGCAGCCATGAGCAGTTCTTC,CASSIAPAGTSSHEQFF
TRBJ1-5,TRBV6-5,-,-,TGTGCCAGCAGAGCCGGACCCCGAAATCAGCCCCAGCATTTT,CASRAGPRNQPQHF
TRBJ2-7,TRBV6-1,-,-,TGTGCCAGCGGGGGTACGGTGTTCGAGCAGTACTTC,CASGGTVFEQYF
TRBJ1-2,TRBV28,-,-,TGTGCCAGCAGTTACCCGGGACATGATAACTATGGCTACACCTTC,CASSYPGHDNYGYTF
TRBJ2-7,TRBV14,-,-,TGTGCCAGCAGTCCTCAGGCGGGTGGCGAGCAGTACTTC,CASSPQAGGEQYF
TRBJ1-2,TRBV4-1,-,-,TGCGCCAGCAGCCAAGAGGGAGGTCCTAACTATGGCTACACCTTC,CASSQEGGPNYGYTF